The 19 T cell receptor beta chains reported below all come from one sample, sequenced in a study of early T cells in non-severe SARS-CoV-2 infection. MiXCR was run by TCRdb on the 5' RACE reads, yielding one entry per CDR3 protein. This table holds about 66,000 distinct CDR3 sequences, about 12% found once. Sequenced material: whole blood. Receptor source: an adult who was a healthcare worker with PCR-confirmed SARS-CoV-2 infection or an uninfected control (not recorded which).

This clonotype has ten or more counts. This chain connects TRBV28 to TRBJ2-3; 12 nucleotides agree with TRBD2. The ends lost 5 bases at V and 6 bases at J; junction bases unmatched: 12. Germline V lookup: CDR1 MDHEN, CDR2 SYDVKM. The CDR3 consists of 17 residues. The CDR3 region has the DNA TGTGCCAGCAGTCCGGGGACTAGCGGGCTGACCGGGGATACGCAGTATTTT. Protein: CASSPGTSGLTGDTQYF.

The chain is built from TRBV11-2 and TRBJ1-2, with D maybe TRBD1 (6 bases). With 5 bases removed from V and 3 bases from J, the gap between germline ends came to 16 bases. Germline values: CDR1 SGHAT, CDR2 FQNNGV. The CDR3 sequence is 15 residues long. CDR3 sequence (DNA): TGTGCCAGCAGCCCAGGGGCAGGGGCAGACTATGGCTACACCTTC. Protein sequence: CASSPGAGADYGYTF. The complete variable domain, with remaining parts taken from reference TRBV11-2 and TRBJ1-2, reads EAGVAQSPRYKIIEKRQSVAFWCNPISGHATLYWYQQILGQGPKLLIQFQNNGVVDDSQLPKDRFSAERLKGVDSTLKIQPAKLEDSAVYLCASSPGAGADYGYTFGSGTRLTVV.

This sequence joins TRBV7-2 and TRBJ2-7; D not certain. Trimming stripped 5 bases from V and 5 bases from J, with 16 bases between. Per the germline V gene, CDR1 is SGHTA and CDR2 is FQGNSA. The CDR3 has 14 amino acids. The CDR3 DNA follows: TGTGCCAGCAGCCTCCCCGTCGGAGCCGACGAGCAGTACTTC. It is translated as CASSLPVGADEQYF.

A remark on this clonotype: The junction departs from the called germline gene at one end, perhaps through a read error. The rearrangement links TRBV24-1 to TRBJ2-1; 7 bases map to TRBD2. The CDR3 extends over 12 amino acids. CDR1 and CDR2 (germline): KGHDR, SFDVKD. In nucleotides, the CDR3 is TGTACCACCAGTCGCGGGGGCAATGAGCAGTTCTTC. Its translation: CTTSRGGNEQFF.

This clonotype was recorded at least ten times. The rearrangement uses TRBV28 and TRBJ2-5, with 7 positions matching TRBD1. CDR1 MDHEN and CDR2 SYDVKM come from the germline V gene. The V gene end was trimmed by 4 bases and the J gene end by 2 bases; junction bases not matched to a gene: 7. This CDR3 is built from 15 residues. CDR3 nucleotides: TGTGCCAGCAGTTCATCGGGACAGCGGCAAGAGACCCAGTACTTC. This encodes CASSSSGQRQETQYF.

This clonotype was seen only a few times. The rearrangement links TRBV2 to TRBJ1-1; TRBD1 might be the D (6 bases). From germline, CDR1 is SNHLY and CDR2 FYNNEI. The V end lost 7 bases, the J end lost 10 bases, and 13 bases lay between the germline ends. The CDR3 spans 11 residues. The CDR3 spells CASNKQGVAFF. Written as DNA, the CDR3 is TGTGCCAGCAATAAACAGGGTGTAGCTTTCTTT.

The J gene is TRBJ1-1, the V gene TRBV3-1; 7 nucleotides align to TRBD1. The CDR3 has 13 residues. Germline values: CDR1 LGHDT, CDR2 YNNKEL (reference sequence). Germline trimming cut 4 bases from V and 12 bases from J; bases unmatched to any gene: 11. CDR3: CASSLSSGTDTFF. Here the CDR3 DNA reads TGTGCCAGCAGCCTTAGCTCCGGGACAGATACTTTCTTT.

The chain links TRBV18 to TRBJ1-3; 8 nucleotides align to TRBD1. The trim removed 6 bases at V and 2 bases at J, leaving 9 bases unmatched. Germline loops: CDR1 KGHSH, CDR2 LQKENI. The CDR3 spans 16 residues. CDR3 residues: CASSHNAGGTGNTIYF. CDR3 nucleotide sequence: TGTGCCAGCTCCCACAACGCAGGGGGCACTGGAAACACCATATATTTT. The complete variable domain, with remaining parts taken from reference TRBV18 and TRBJ1-3, reads NAGVMQNPRHLVRRRGQEARLRCSPMKGHSHVYWYRQLPEEGLKFMVYLQKENIIDESGMPKERFSAEFPKEGPSILRIQQVVRGDSAAYFCASSHNAGGTGNTIYFGEGSWLTVV.

The chain carries TRBV30 and TRBJ2-5, with unresolved D. V lost 2 bases and J 2 bases, leaving 9 bases between the germline ends. CDR1 and CDR2 (germline): GTSNPN, SVGIG (reference sequence). The CDR3 length is 13 residues. The CDR3 nucleotides are TGTGCCTGGAGTAGGGCGGCACAAGAGACCCAGTACTTC. Translated: CAWSRAAQETQYF.

The table lists this clonotype with many counts. The rearrangement uses TRBV9 and TRBJ1-1; D unclear. Germline CDR1 is SGDLS and CDR2 is YYNGEE. The CDR3 loop spans 13 amino acids. V was clipped by 0 bases and J by 3 bases, with 6 bases between them. The CDR3 DNA sequence: TGTGCCAGCAGCGTAGACTACGACACTGAAGCTTTCTTT. It yields the protein CASSVDYDTEAFF.

There are many counts of this clonotype. The chain is built from TRBV24-1 and TRBJ2-2; a weak D match, TRBD1 (6 bases). With 5 bases removed from V and 2 bases from J, the gap between germline ends came to 8 bases. From germline, CDR1 is KGHDR and CDR2 SFDVKD. CDR3 length: 14 residues. This chain's CDR3 is CATSAGVNTGELFF. CDR3 bases: TGTGCCACCAGTGCAGGGGTTAACACCGGGGAGCTGTTTTTT.

V is TRBV28 and J is TRBJ2-2; D is perhaps TRBD1 (6 bases). The CDR3 is 14 residues long. V shed 6 bases and J shed 7 bases, with 15 bases lying between them. Germline CDR1 MDHEN, CDR2 SYDVKM. The CDR3 DNA is TGTGCCAGCAGGCGAGGGACAAAGGGCGGGGAGCTGTTTTTT. Protein sequence: CASRRGTKGGELFF.

The chain links TRBV3-1 to TRBJ1-6; 7 bases agree with TRBD1. V gave up 4 bases and J gave up 7 bases; unmatched junction bases: 4. The CDR3 runs to 14 residues. Germline V gives CDR1 LGHDT, CDR2 YNNKEL (reference sequence). Here the CDR3 reads CASSLPGQNSPLHF. The CDR3 nucleotides read TGTGCCAGCAGCCTACCGGGACAGAATTCACCCCTCCACTTT.

This clonotype was seen repeatedly, ten times or more. The rearrangement uses TRBV5-1 and TRBJ1-1, with a tentative D call TRBD1 (6 bases). There are 15 residues in the CDR3. The germline V gene encodes CDR1 SGHRS and CDR2 YFSETQ. The V end was cut by 0 bases, the J end by 3 bases, with 12 bases between. The CDR3 reads CASSLGTVGDTEAFF. DNA for the CDR3: TGCGCCAGCAGCTTGGGGACAGTTGGAGACACTGAAGCTTTCTTT.

The CDR3 DNA follows: TGCGCCAGCAGCCAAGTAGCGGCCTCCTTAGAGCAGTTCTTC. Encoded protein: CASSQVAASLEQFF. V gene TRBV4-1 combines with J gene TRBJ2-1; tentatively, D is TRBD2 (6 bases). The CDR3 extends over 14 amino acids. Trimming cost V 1 base and J 10 bases, with 14 bases left between them. Germline V gives CDR1 MGHRA, CDR2 YSYEKL.

The sample holds many counts of this clonotype. This chain connects TRBV9 to TRBJ1-1, with no clear D. Germline V gene data show CDR1 as SGDLS and CDR2 as YYNGEE. Trimming shortened V by 4 bases and J by 1 base, and 14 bases separated the two germline ends. This CDR3 spans 15 amino acids. CDR3 amino acids: CASSPGDGRNTEAFF. In DNA, the CDR3 is TGTGCCAGCAGCCCCGGGGATGGGAGGAACACTGAAGCTTTCTTT.

This clonotype was observed at least ten times. The genes are TRBV12-3 or TRBV12-4 and TRBJ2-7, with no clear D. The CDR3 length is 12 residues. V shed 6 bases and J shed 9 bases, with 15 bases lying between them. The CDR3: CASSPEVSAQYF. CDR3 DNA sequence: TGTGCCAGCAGCCCTGAGGTGTCAGCGCAGTACTTC.

This clonotype showed up many times. The V and J genes are TRBV20-1 and TRBJ2-7; TRBD2 agrees at 8 bases. V was pared by 4 bases and J by 2 bases, with 13 bases of the junction left unmatched. Looked up from germline, CDR1 is DFQATT and CDR2 is SNEGSKA (reference sequence). The CDR3 totals 16 residues. CDR3 nucleotide sequence: TGCAGTGCTACTCCTCGGAGCGGGGGCTCGACCTACGAGCAGTACTTC. Protein: CSATPRSGGSTYEQYF.

The rearrangement joins TRBV29-1 to TRBJ2-7, with a weak D call TRBD2 (6 bases). This CDR3 is 13 amino acids long. CDR1 SQVTM and CDR2 ANQGSEA come from the germline V gene. V was trimmed by 4 bases and J by 6 bases, leaving 16 bases between them. The CDR3 DNA reads as TGCAGCGTTGCCCGGGACTGGCTAGGCGAGCAGTACTTC. This gives the protein CSVARDWLGEQYF.